Below, 16 T cell receptor beta chains from the same sample are listed, as sequenced in a study of blood T cell repertoires in COVID-19. The method was immunoSEQ multiplex PCR; TCRdb's version includes in-frame clones alone and lacks a portion of them. The sample holds about 250,000 clones, 88% seen once. Sequenced sample: PBMCs or T cells enriched from blood (not recorded which). These receptors were collected from a woman aged 50 to 60 who had recovered from COVID-19.

In nucleotides, the CDR3 is TGTGCCACCAGTGATAGGACAGGGGCGGACTATGGCTACACCTTC. Protein sequence: CATSDRTGADYGYTF. The rearrangement links TRBV24-1 to TRBJ1-2, with 9 nucleotides matching TRBD1. The CDR3 sequence is 15 residues long. Germline CDR1 and CDR2: KGHDR and SFDVKD. Trimming at V came to 3 bases and at J to 3 bases, leaving 4 bases not matched to a gene.

The rearrangement links TRBV28 to TRBJ2-7; 7 positions match TRBD1. Germline CDR1 and CDR2: MDHEN and SYDVKM. The length of the CDR3 is 14 residues. The V and J ends lost 7 bases and 2 bases, in that order; junction bases with no gene match: 8. For the CDR3, the DNA is TGTGCCAGCACGCTTGACAGGGCCCCCTACGAGCAGTACTTC. The encoded protein is CASTLDRAPYEQYF.

The chain joins TRBV12-5 to TRBJ1-1; 9 nucleotides align to TRBD1. The germline V gene has CDR1 LGHNT and CDR2 FRNRAP. The CDR3 totals 14 residues. The junction had 2 bases not matched to a gene; V was cut back by 5 bases and J by 1 base. The CDR3 DNA is TGTGCTAGTGGTCTGACAGGGGGGAACACTGAAGCTTTCTTT. Its protein is CASGLTGGNTEAFF.

V and J are TRBV2 and TRBJ2-1, with 7 bases that match TRBD2. The CDR3 sequence is 16 residues long. Germline assignment: CDR1 SNHLY and CDR2 FYNNEI. Unmatched junction bases numbered 10, after V lost 1 base and J lost 7 bases. CDR3 region: CASSEGGGGRRNEQFF. In DNA, the CDR3 is TGTGCCAGCAGTGAAGGGGGAGGCGGGAGAAGGAATGAGCAGTTCTTC.

The chain links TRBV4-2 to TRBJ1-1; TRBD1 matches at 7 bases. There are 15 residues in the CDR3. Per germline, CDR1 LGHNA and CDR2 YNFKEQ. V dropped 1 base and J dropped 8; count of bases not matched to a gene: 10. CDR3 bases: TGTGCCAGCAGCCAAGTGGACCAGGGGGGAACCGAAGCTTTCTTT. Its translation: CASSQVDQGGTEAFF.

This rearrangement joins TRBV10-1 to TRBJ2-4; TRBD2 agrees at 11 bases. The germline V gene has CDR1 WNHNN and CDR2 SYGVQD (reference sequence). The length of the CDR3 is 19 residues. Losses at the gene ends were 2 bases for V and 0 bases for J; bases not matched to a gene: 9. The CDR3 region is CASSETAGTSGLAKNIQYF. The CDR3 nucleotides read TGCGCCAGCAGTGAGACGGCCGGGACTAGCGGTCTAGCCAAAAACATTCAGTACTTC.

The chain couples TRBV20-1 to TRBJ2-7; possible D gene TRBD1, 6 bases. Deletions cut 3 bases from V and 5 bases from J, with 8 bases between. Germline CDR1 and CDR2: DFQATT and SNEGSKA (reference sequence). The CDR3 sequence is 11 residues long. CDR3 residues: CSASAGDEQYF. CDR3 in DNA: TGCAGTGCTAGTGCAGGGGACGAGCAGTACTTC.

The table lists this clone with a few counts. This chain links TRBV28 with TRBJ1-3, with D perhaps TRBD1 (6 bases). Germline lookup yields CDR1 MDHEN and CDR2 SYDVKM. The CDR3 has 15 residues. Trimming took off 6 bases at V and 1 base at J, with 13 bases between the two ends. The CDR3: CASSQPGTSGNTIYF. CDR3 DNA sequence: TGTGCCAGCAGCCAACCGGGGACATCTGGAAACACCATATATTTT. Full variable domain (rest looked up from reference TRBV28 and TRBJ1-3): DVKVTQSSRYLVKRTGEKVFLECVQDMDHENMFWYRQDPGLGLRLIYFSYDVKMKEKGDIPEGYSVSREKKERFSLILESASTNQTSMYLCASSQPGTSGNTIYFGEGSWLTVV.

The genes are TRBV27 and TRBJ1-2; a possible D gene is TRBD1 (6 bases). CDR1 MNHEY and CDR2 SMNVEV come from the germline V gene (reference sequence). V was trimmed by 2 bases and J by 4 bases, leaving 14 bases between them. CDR3 length: 15 residues. CDR3 DNA sequence: TGTGCCAGCAGTTTAACAGGGAGTCTCCGCTATGGCTACACCTTC. Translated: CASSLTGSLRYGYTF.

The rearrangement uses TRBV29-1 and TRBJ1-4, with TRBD1 matching over 10 bases. Germline lookup yields CDR1 SQVTM and CDR2 ANQGSEA. J gave up 5 bases and V 5 bases, and 5 bases lay outside the gene matches. This CDR3 contains 14 residues. The DNA of the CDR3 is TGCAGCGTTATGGGACAGGGGAGGAATGAAAAACTGTTTTTT. Translation: CSVMGQGRNEKLFF.

The chain uses TRBV5-1 and TRBJ2-3, with TRBD2 matching 15 bases. From germline, CDR1 is SGHRS and CDR2 YFSETQ. With V trimmed by 0 bases and J by 1 base, 3 bases remained unmatched. The CDR3 covers 18 residues. The CDR3 here is CASSLGTSGRAGTDTQYF. CDR3 nucleotides: TGCGCCAGCAGCTTGGGGACTAGCGGGAGGGCCGGCACAGATACGCAGTATTTT.

This chain joins TRBV12-3 or TRBV12-4 and TRBJ1-5; D gene unclear. Trimming pared 5 bases from V and 4 bases from J, leaving 9 bases between. There are 13 residues in the CDR3. This chain's CDR3 is CASSANENQPQHF. Written as DNA, the CDR3 is TGTGCCAGCAGTGCGAATGAGAATCAGCCCCAGCATTTT.

In its sample, this clone was seen once. Other nucleotide sequences from this sample produce the same CDR3. The chain recombines TRBV7-9 with TRBJ1-4; 8 bases agree with TRBD1. The V gene end was trimmed by 3 bases and the J gene end by 8 bases; junction bases not matched to a gene: 5. The CDR3 has 14 amino acids. The germline V gene has CDR1 SEHNR and CDR2 FQNEAQ (reference sequence). CDR3 in DNA: TGTGCCAGCAGCTTGAGACAGGGGAACGAAAAACTGTTTTTT. It yields the protein CASSLRQGNEKLFF.

V usage is TRBV10-1 and J usage is TRBJ2-7, with 10 bases aligning to TRBD2. V lost 0 bases and J lost 5; bases outside the gene matches: 4. This CDR3 spans 15 amino acids. CDR1 is WNHNN, CDR2 SYGVQD, per germline (reference sequence). The CDR3 DNA follows: TGCGCCAGCAGTGAGTCGGCTAGCGGGAGCAACGAGCAGTACTTC. Protein product: CASSESASGSNEQYF.

The rearrangement joins TRBV7-3 to TRBJ1-3, with a tentative D call TRBD1 (6 bases). Germline V lookup: CDR1 SGHTA, CDR2 FQGTGA. This CDR3 is 16 amino acids long. Trimming stripped 5 bases from V and 0 bases from J, with 14 bases between. CDR3 DNA: TGTGCCAGCAGCATTCAGGGGCCCGGCTCTGGAAACACCATATATTTT. As protein: CASSIQGPGSGNTIYF.

This clone was observed a single time. The chain carries TRBV2 and TRBJ2-6, with D perhaps TRBD2 (5 bases). Germline CDR1 reads SNHLY; CDR2 reads FYNNEI. This CDR3 is built from 15 residues. With 3 bases removed from V and 4 bases from J, the gap between germline ends came to 10 bases. CDR3 coding DNA: TGTGCCAGCAGTGACACTAGAACCGGGGCCAACGTCCTGACTTTC. Protein product: CASSDTRTGANVLTF.